The 13 T cell receptor beta chains in this list originate from one sample, sequenced in a study of blood T cell repertoires in COVID-19. Repertoires were generated with immunoSEQ multiplex PCR, while TCRdb's copy carries only in-frame clones and drops some. Among 45,000 to 65,000 clones listed, 87% were seen once. Input material: peripheral blood. These receptors came from a human donor with acute or convalescent COVID-19. The donor label of this sample is uncertain.

This clone has only one observation. The J gene is TRBJ1-2, the V gene TRBV28, with D perhaps TRBD1 (6 bases). Germline lookup yields CDR1 MDHEN and CDR2 SYDVKM. Between the trimmed V and J ends, which lost 3 bases and 4 bases, there was a span of 12 bases. The CDR3 runs 14 residues. The CDR3 DNA reads as TGTGCCAGCAGTTTCTACGTCAGGGGCTATGGCTACACCTTC. Encoded protein: CASSFYVRGYGYTF.

This chain uses TRBV4-2 with TRBJ1-6; D is undetermined. This CDR3 has 16 residues. V lost 0 bases, J lost 5 bases, and 11 bases lay in between. The germline CDR1 and CDR2 sequences are LGHNA and YNFKEQ. DNA for the CDR3: TGTGCCAGCAGCCAAGAGCGGGGTTTAGATAATTCACCCCTCCACTTT. It translates to CASSQERGLDNSPLHF.

This chain connects TRBV5-1 to TRBJ1-5, with 7 bases aligning to TRBD1. CDR3 size: 15 residues. Germline CDR1 is SGHRS and CDR2 is YFSETQ. V shed 4 bases and J 3 bases; nucleotides not matched to a gene: 7. CDR3 residues: CASSPGDSHNQPQHF. In DNA, the CDR3 is TGCGCCAGCAGCCCGGGGGACAGCCACAATCAGCCCCAGCATTTT.

The V call is TRBV11-3, the J call TRBJ2-3, with 8 bases matching TRBD2. V trimming: 0 bases; J trimming: 2 bases; junction bases outside the gene matches: 13. The germline V gene has CDR1 SGHNT and CDR2 YENEEA. CDR3 length: 19 residues. The DNA for the CDR3 is TGTGCCAGCAGCTTAGACCCTAGCGGGTCCACCCTCCTCACAGATACGCAGTATTTT. Residues: CASSLDPSGSTLLTDTQYF.

This clone was picked up one time. The chain recombines TRBV12-3 or TRBV12-4 with TRBJ2-1; D gene uncertain. V lost 5 bases to trimming and J lost 5 bases, with 7 bases between them. The CDR3 sequence is 12 residues long. The CDR3 region has the DNA TGTGCCAGCAGTCCCCTAGACAATGAGCAGTTCTTC. It encodes CASSPLDNEQFF.

The rearrangement uses TRBV20-1 and TRBJ2-3, with D perhaps TRBD2 (7 bases). CDR3 size: 15 residues. Germline CDR1 and CDR2: DFQATT and SNEGSKA (reference sequence). Trimming took 3 bases from V and 0 from J, leaving 13 bases between them. The CDR3 is CSASIGGPSTDTQYF. CDR3 sequence (DNA): TGCAGTGCTAGTATCGGGGGGCCTAGCACAGATACGCAGTATTTT.

CDR3 protein: CASSLVRPSGSSYEQYF. The DNA for the CDR3 is TGTGCCAGCAGCTTAGTTAGGCCTAGCGGGAGTTCCTACGAGCAGTACTTC. The chain employs TRBV7-2 and TRBJ2-7, with TRBD2 identical over 10 bases. V gave up 1 base and J gave up 1 base; unmatched junction bases: 7. The CDR3 loop spans 17 amino acids. The germline gives CDR1 SGHTA, CDR2 FQGNSA.

This rearrangement joins TRBV9 to TRBJ2-7, with D possibly TRBD2 on 6 matching bases. CDR1 SGDLS and CDR2 YYNGEE come from the germline V gene. V dropped 0 bases and J dropped 3 bases, with 13 bases sitting between them. The CDR3 extends over 15 amino acids. The CDR3 coding sequence is TGTGCCAGCAGCGTAGCTAGCGCGACCTTCTACGAGCAGTACTTC. Protein sequence: CASSVASATFYEQYF.

The chain has TRBV10-3 and TRBJ2-5; 10 bases map to TRBD2. The CDR3 consists of 13 residues. V shed 10 bases and J 5 bases; nucleotides not matched to a gene: 7. The V gene's germline CDR1 is ENHRY and CDR2 SYGVKD. For the CDR3, the DNA is TGTGCCACCGGACTAGCGGTTACGGAGACCCAGTACTTC. Its translation: CATGLAVTETQYF.

The chain is built from TRBV30 and TRBJ2-3; D perhaps matches TRBD2 (6 bases). The CDR3 sequence is 13 residues long. Germline V gives CDR1 GTSNPN, CDR2 SVGIG (reference sequence). The V end lost 5 bases, the J end lost 2 bases, and 11 bases lay between the germline ends. CDR3 nucleotides: TGTGCCTGGGGGCAGCGGGCCACAGATACGCAGTATTTT. Translated, it gives CAWGQRATDTQYF. The full variable domain, rest sourced from reference TRBV30 and TRBJ2-3, is SQTIHQWPATLVQPVGSPLSLECTVEGTSNPNLYWYRQAAGRGLQLLFYSVGIGQISSEVPQNLSASRPQDRQFILSSKKLLLSDSGFYLCAWGQRATDTQYFGPGTRLTVL.

The rearrangement links TRBV5-5 to TRBJ2-5; a weak D match, TRBD2 (5 bases). V shed 4 bases and J shed 4 bases, with 17 bases lying between them. This CDR3 comprises 15 residues. Germline CDR1 reads SGHKS; CDR2 reads YYEKEE (reference sequence). CDR3 DNA sequence: TGTGCCAGCAGCCCTATTGCGGGTAGAGGAGAGACCCAGTACTTC. Its protein product is CASSPIAGRGETQYF.

There are a few counts of this clone. The chain couples TRBV2 to TRBJ1-5, with D possibly matching TRBD1 (5 bases). V lost 2 bases and J lost 0, with 8 bases in between. Germline V lookup: CDR1 SNHLY, CDR2 FYNNEI. The CDR3 contains 15 residues. As DNA, the CDR3 is TGTGCCAGCAGTGAACAGGGTTATAGCAATCAGCCCCAGCATTTT. It yields the protein CASSEQGYSNQPQHF.

The gene calls are TRBV27 and TRBJ1-5; 10 nucleotides line up with TRBD1. CDR3 length: 13 amino acids. Trimming took 6 bases from V and 7 from J; bases not matched to a gene: 3. Germline values: CDR1 MNHEY, CDR2 SMNVEV (reference sequence). CDR3 DNA: TGTGCCAGCAGGACAGGGGGCTCGCAGCCCCAGCATTTT. Amino acids: CASRTGGSQPQHF.